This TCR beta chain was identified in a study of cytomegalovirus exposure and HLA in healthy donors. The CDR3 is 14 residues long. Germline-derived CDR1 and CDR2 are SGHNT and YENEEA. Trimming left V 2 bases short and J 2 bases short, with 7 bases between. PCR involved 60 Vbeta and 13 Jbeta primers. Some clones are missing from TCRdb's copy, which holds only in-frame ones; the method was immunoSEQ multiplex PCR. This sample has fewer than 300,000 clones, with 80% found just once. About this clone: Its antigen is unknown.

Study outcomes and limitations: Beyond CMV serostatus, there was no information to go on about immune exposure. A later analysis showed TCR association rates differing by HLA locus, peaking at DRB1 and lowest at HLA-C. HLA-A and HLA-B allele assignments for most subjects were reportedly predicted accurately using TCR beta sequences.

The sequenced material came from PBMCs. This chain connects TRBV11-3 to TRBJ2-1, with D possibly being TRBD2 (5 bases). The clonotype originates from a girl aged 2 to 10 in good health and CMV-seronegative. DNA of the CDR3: TGTGCCAGCAGCTTACCGGGGACCTACAATGAGCAGTTCTTC. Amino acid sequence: CASSLPGTYNEQFF.